This passage covers 9 T cell receptor beta chains from one sample sequenced in a study of blood T cell repertoires in COVID-19 (dated by TCRdb to the early 2020s). The library relied on the immunoSEQ multiplex PCR assay. TCRdb re-hosts the immuneACCESS table, in-frame sequences only. Its copies lack some clones; in the studies checked, an unresolved V gene accounts for under half of them, and the cause for the rest is not known. This sample is represented by roughly 200,000 clones; around 88% of them were singletons. The ten largest make up about 9.6% of the sample. Sequencing was carried out using PBMCs or T cells enriched from blood (not recorded which). The source of these receptors is a woman aged 25 to 39 who had recovered from COVID-19.

V and J are TRBV6-5 and TRBJ2-1; 11 bases are a match to TRBD2. V was clipped by 4 bases and J by 10 bases; unmatched bases: 12. Per germline, CDR1 MNHEY and CDR2 SVGAGI. The CDR3 is 16 residues long. The CDR3 protein is CASSLASGRRVWEQFF. Here the CDR3 DNA reads TGTGCCAGCAGTTTGGCTAGCGGGAGGCGGGTATGGGAGCAGTTCTTC.

The chain employs TRBV28 and TRBJ2-1; 13 bases line up with TRBD2. V was pared by 5 bases and J by 7 bases, with 11 bases of the junction left unmatched. The CDR3 has 17 residues. Germline lookup yields CDR1 MDHEN and CDR2 SYDVKM. The CDR3 DNA reads as TGTGCCAGCAGTCTACCGCCGGGACTAGCGGGAAGGAATGAGCAGTTCTTC. Translating it yields CASSLPPGLAGRNEQFF. Full variable domain (outside the CDR3, taken from reference TRBV28 and TRBJ2-1): DVKVTQSSRYLVKRTGEKVFLECVQDMDHENMFWYRQDPGLGLRLIYFSYDVKMKEKGDIPEGYSVSREKKERFSLILESASTNQTSMYLCASSLPPGLAGRNEQFFGPGTRLTVL.

The chain joins TRBV11-2 to TRBJ2-2; weak D call: TRBD1 (5 bases). CDR3 length equals 16 residues. Germline CDR1 and CDR2: SGHAT and FQNNGV. Trimming removed 1 base at V and 2 bases at J, with 11 bases between. DNA of the CDR3: TGTGCCAGCAGCTTAGCTATAGGGGCCAACACCGGGGAGCTGTTTTTT. It specifies CASSLAIGANTGELFF.

The chain couples TRBV15 to TRBJ2-5, with 11 bases identical to TRBD2. V shed 5 bases, J shed 3 bases, and the junction held 8 bases outside the gene matches. CDR3 size: 16 residues. The germline V gene encodes CDR1 LNHNV and CDR2 YYDKDF (reference sequence). CDR3 residues: CATSAWASGRKETQYF. Here the CDR3 DNA reads TGTGCCACCAGCGCCTGGGCTAGCGGGAGGAAAGAGACCCAGTACTTC.

The J gene is TRBJ1-2, the V gene TRBV20-1, with D unresolved. The germline V gene encodes CDR1 DFQATT and CDR2 SNEGSKA (reference sequence). V was cut by 6 bases and J by 7 bases, with 12 bases left in between. The CDR3 spans 11 residues. The CDR3 coding sequence is TGCAGTGCCTCGACGGACTCTGGCTACACCTTC. Amino acids: CSASTDSGYTF.

This clone was picked up many times. The chain combines TRBV28 with TRBJ1-1; a possible D gene is TRBD1 (6 bases). Germline V CDR1 and CDR2: MDHEN, SYDVKM. The CDR3 covers 11 residues. V shed 4 bases and J shed 10 bases, with 10 bases lying between them. The CDR3 DNA follows: TGTGCCAGCAGTTCACAGGGTTTAGCTTTCTTT. It codes for CASSSQGLAFF.

This clone was seen once. This chain uses TRBV3-1 (or the pseudogene TRBV3-2) with TRBJ1-3, with TRBD1 matching over 9 bases. The J segment lost 0 bases and the V segment lost 4 bases, leaving 4 bases of the junction unmatched. The CDR3 has 16 amino acids. Germline CDR1 and CDR2: LGHDT and YNNKEL (reference sequence). CDR3 sequence: CASSRTGGFSGNTIYF. The CDR3 DNA is TGTGCCAGCAGCCGCACAGGGGGCTTCTCTGGAAACACCATATATTTT.

The chain couples TRBV5-6 to TRBJ2-3, with TRBD1 as a possible D gene (6 bases). The V gene lost 2 bases and the J gene lost 1 base, with 14 bases spanning the gap. Germline V gene sequence: CDR1 SGHDT, CDR2 YYEEEE. CDR3 length equals 16 residues. In nucleotides, the CDR3 is TGTGCCAGCAGCTTCACCGCCAGGGGTGGCACAGATACGCAGTATTTT. This gives the protein CASSFTARGGTDTQYF.

In its sample, this clone was seen a few times. The rearrangement links TRBV6-5 to TRBJ2-7, with 9 bases that match TRBD1. With 3 bases clipped from V and 5 bases from J, the junction kept 5 bases outside the gene matches. CDR3 size: 14 residues. CDR1 is MNHEY, CDR2 SVGAGI, per germline. Here the CDR3 reads CASSYGTGSHEQYF. For the CDR3, the DNA is TGTGCCAGCAGTTATGGGACAGGGTCCCACGAGCAGTACTTC.